The 5 T cell receptor beta chains listed next were all sequenced from one sample in a study of graft-versus-host responses after intestinal transplantation. The protocol was immunoSEQ multiplex PCR, while the TCRdb copy is restricted to in-frame clones and leaves out a portion. The table shows roughly 8,600 clones, with around 29% occurring only once. Co-plating was performed using approximately 200,000 CFSE-labeled responder cells and approximately 200,000 irradiated, violet-dye-labeled stimulator cells. The sample here was alloreactive CD8+ T cells from a mixed lymphocyte reaction culture, taken before intestinal transplant. Subset indicated: CFSE-low proliferating T cells sorted from roughly 6-day pre-transplant mixed lymphocyte reaction (GvH or HvG direction). The receptors come from a human patient who received an intestinal transplant.

The J gene is TRBJ2-6, the V gene TRBV15; D remains ambiguous. There are 16 residues in the CDR3. V lost 0 bases and J 0 bases, leaving 6 bases between the germline ends. CDR1 and CDR2 (germline): LNHNV, YYDKDF (reference sequence). The CDR3: CATSRDPGSGANVLTF. CDR3 nucleotides: TGTGCCACCAGCAGAGATCCCGGCTCTGGGGCCAACGTCCTGACTTTC.

The rearrangement links TRBV29-1 to TRBJ2-1, with D tentatively TRBD2 (6 bases). Germline V gene data show CDR1 as SQVTM and CDR2 as ANQGSEA. Trimming took off 4 bases at V and 2 bases at J, with 18 bases between the two ends. This CDR3 region has 16 residues. CDR3 region: CSVGSLRRGPYNEQFF. CDR3 bases: TGCAGCGTTGGGAGTCTCAGGAGGGGACCCTACAATGAGCAGTTCTTC.

The V call is TRBV5-6, the J call TRBJ1-4, with 7 bases fitting TRBD1. The junction had 6 bases not matched to a gene; V was cut back by 4 bases and J by 6 bases. Germline CDR1 SGHDT, CDR2 YYEEEE. CDR3 size: 14 residues. CDR3 sequence: CASSPGTEYEKLFF. CDR3 DNA sequence: TGTGCCAGCAGCCCCGGGACAGAATATGAAAAACTGTTTTTT.

By share, this clone counts as medium-sized. This chain links TRBV27 with TRBJ2-5; 8 nucleotides line up with TRBD2. The CDR3 spans 15 residues. Per the germline V gene, CDR1 is MNHEY and CDR2 is SMNVEV (reference sequence). The V gene end was trimmed by 5 bases and the J gene end by 5 bases; junction bases not matched to a gene: 10. The DNA for the CDR3 is TGTGCCAGCAGTCCCAACGGGGGGGCTGATGAGACCCAGTACTTC. As protein: CASSPNGGADETQYF.

The rearrangement joins TRBV5-6 to TRBJ2-1; no reliable D call. The CDR3 is made up of 15 amino acids. Trimming removed 4 bases from V and 8 bases from J, with 19 bases in between. Germline V gene data show CDR1 as SGHDT and CDR2 as YYEEEE. The CDR3 sequence is CASSLGRLEFDEQFF. The CDR3, as DNA: TGTGCCAGCAGCCTTGGTCGATTGGAGTTCGATGAGCAGTTCTTC.